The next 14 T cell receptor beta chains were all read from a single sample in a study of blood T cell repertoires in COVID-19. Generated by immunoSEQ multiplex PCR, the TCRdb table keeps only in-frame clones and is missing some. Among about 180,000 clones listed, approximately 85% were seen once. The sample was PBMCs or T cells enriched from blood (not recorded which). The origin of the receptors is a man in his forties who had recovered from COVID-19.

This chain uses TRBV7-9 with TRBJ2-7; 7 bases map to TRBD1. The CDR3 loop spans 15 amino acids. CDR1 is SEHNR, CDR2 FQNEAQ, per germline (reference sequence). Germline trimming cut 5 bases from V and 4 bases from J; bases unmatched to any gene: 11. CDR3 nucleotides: TGTGCCAGCAGCCCCGAGGGGGCGCACAGGTACGAGCAGTACTTC. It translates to CASSPEGAHRYEQYF.

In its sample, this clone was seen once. The DNA for the CDR3 is TGTGCCAGCAGCGTAGAGAACACAGGGAGGGGTGGCTACACCTTC. It yields the protein CASSVENTGRGGYTF. This chain connects TRBV7-9 to TRBJ1-2; TRBD1 might be the D (6 bases). Trimming removed 5 bases from V and 7 bases from J, with 20 bases in between. This CDR3 has 15 residues. The V gene's germline CDR1 is SEHNR and CDR2 FQNEAQ (reference sequence).

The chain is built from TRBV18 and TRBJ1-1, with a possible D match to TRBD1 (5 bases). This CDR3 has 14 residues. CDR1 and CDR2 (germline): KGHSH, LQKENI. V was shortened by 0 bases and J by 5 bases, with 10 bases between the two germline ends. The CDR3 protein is CASSPPQGKTEAFF. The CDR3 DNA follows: TGTGCCAGCTCACCACCGCAGGGAAAAACTGAAGCTTTCTTT.

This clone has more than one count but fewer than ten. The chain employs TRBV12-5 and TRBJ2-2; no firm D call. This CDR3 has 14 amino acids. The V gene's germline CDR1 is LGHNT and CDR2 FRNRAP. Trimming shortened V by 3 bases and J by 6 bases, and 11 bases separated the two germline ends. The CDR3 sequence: CASGFGQMAGELFF. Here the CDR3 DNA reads TGTGCTAGTGGTTTCGGTCAAATGGCCGGGGAGCTGTTTTTT. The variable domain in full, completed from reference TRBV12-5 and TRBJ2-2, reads DARVTQTPRHKVTEMGQEVTMRCQPILGHNTVFWYRQTMMQGLELLAYFRNRAPLDDSGMPKDRFSAEMPDATLATLKIQPSEPRDSAVYFCASGFGQMAGELFFGEGSRLTVL.

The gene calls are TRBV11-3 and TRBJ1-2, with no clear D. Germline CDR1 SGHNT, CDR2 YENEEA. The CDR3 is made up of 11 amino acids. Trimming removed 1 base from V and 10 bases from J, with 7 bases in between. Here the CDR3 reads CASSLGQVYTF. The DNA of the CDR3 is TGTGCCAGCAGCTTAGGGCAGGTCTACACCTTC.

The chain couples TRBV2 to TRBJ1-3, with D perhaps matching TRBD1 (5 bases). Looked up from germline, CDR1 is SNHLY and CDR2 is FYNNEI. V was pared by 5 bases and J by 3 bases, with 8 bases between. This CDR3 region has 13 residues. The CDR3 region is CASSQGIGNTIYF. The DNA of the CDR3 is TGTGCCAGCAGTCAGGGTATTGGAAACACCATATATTTT.

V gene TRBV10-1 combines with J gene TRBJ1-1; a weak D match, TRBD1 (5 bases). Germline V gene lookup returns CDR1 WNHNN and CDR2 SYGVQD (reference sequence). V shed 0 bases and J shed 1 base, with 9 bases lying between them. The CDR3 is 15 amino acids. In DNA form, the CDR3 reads TGCGCCAGCAGTGAGTCGGTGGGGGGGAACACTGAAGCTTTCTTT. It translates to CASSESVGGNTEAFF.

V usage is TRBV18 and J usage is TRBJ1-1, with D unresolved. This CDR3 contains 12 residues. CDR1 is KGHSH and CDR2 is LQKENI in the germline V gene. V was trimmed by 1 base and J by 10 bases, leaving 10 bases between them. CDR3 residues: CASSPLPRGAFF. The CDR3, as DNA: TGTGCCAGCTCACCACTGCCCCGGGGAGCTTTCTTT.

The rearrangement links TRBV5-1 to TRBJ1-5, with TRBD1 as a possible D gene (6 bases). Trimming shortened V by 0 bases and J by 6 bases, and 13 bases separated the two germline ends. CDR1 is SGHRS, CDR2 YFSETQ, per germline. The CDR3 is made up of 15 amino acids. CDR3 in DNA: TGCGCCAGCAGCTTGGTGTCTGGGGGCGGTCAGCCCCAGCATTTT. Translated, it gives CASSLVSGGGQPQHF.

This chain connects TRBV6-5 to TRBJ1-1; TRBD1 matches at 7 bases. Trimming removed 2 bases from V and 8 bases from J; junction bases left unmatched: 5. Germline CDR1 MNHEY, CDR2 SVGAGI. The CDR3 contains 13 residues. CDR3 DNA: TGTGCCAGCAGTTACGGGCAGGACAGGGAAGCTTTCTTT. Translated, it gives CASSYGQDREAFF.

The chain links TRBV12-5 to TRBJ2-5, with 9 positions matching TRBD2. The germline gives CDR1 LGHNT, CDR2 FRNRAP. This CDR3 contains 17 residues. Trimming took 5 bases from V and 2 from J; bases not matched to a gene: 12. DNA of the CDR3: TGTGCTAGTGGTCTCCCCCGGGGAGCGGGGGGTCAAGAGACCCAGTACTTC. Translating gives CASGLPRGAGGQETQYF.

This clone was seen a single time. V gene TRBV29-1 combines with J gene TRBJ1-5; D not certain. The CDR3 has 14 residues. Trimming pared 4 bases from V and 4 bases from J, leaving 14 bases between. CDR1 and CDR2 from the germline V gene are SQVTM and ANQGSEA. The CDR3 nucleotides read TGCAGCGTTGGGGCGGGCGCCGGTAATCAGCCCCAGCATTTT. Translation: CSVGAGAGNQPQHF.

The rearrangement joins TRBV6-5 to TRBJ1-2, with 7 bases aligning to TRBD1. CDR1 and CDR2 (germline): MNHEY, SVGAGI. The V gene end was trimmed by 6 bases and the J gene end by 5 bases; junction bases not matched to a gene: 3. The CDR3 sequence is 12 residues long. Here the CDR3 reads CASRGTAYGYTF. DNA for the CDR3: TGTGCCAGCAGGGGGACAGCGTATGGCTACACCTTC.

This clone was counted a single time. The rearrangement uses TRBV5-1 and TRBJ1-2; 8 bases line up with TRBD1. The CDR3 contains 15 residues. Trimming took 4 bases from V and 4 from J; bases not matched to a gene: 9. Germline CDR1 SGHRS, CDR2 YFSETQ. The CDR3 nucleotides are TGCGCCAGCAGCCATCAGGGGGCACGGCCCTATGGCTACACCTTC. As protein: CASSHQGARPYGYTF.